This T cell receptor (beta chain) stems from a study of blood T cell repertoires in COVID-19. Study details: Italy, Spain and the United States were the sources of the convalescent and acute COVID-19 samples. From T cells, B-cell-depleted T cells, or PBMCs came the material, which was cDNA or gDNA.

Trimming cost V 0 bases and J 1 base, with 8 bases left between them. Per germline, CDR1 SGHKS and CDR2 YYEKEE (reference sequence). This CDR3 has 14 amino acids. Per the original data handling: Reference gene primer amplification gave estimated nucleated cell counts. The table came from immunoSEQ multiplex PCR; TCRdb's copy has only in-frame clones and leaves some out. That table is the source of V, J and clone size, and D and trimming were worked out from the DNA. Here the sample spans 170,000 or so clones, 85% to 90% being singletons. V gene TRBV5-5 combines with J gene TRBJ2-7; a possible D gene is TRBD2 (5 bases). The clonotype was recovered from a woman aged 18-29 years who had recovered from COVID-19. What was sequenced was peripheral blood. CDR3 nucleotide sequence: TGTGCCAGCAGCTTGGTCAGGAGGTCCTACGAGCAGTACTTC. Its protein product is CASSLVRRSYEQYF.